The next 26 T cell receptor beta chains were all read from a single sample in a study of T cell repertoires in cytomegalovirus infection. TCRdb fed the reads into MiXCR, producing one record per CDR3 protein. Altogether approximately 630,000 distinct CDR3 sequences are present, about 24% being singletons, with the ten largest covering 8%. Input material: CD8+ T cells from PBMCs. These TCRs come from a human donor in good health (CMV status not recorded). Some clones in this sample may be carry-over from other donors' samples.

The CDR3 region has the DNA TGTGCCAGCAGCCCGCAGCGGGGGGTACACAATGAGCAGTTCTTC. Amino acids: CASSPQRGVHNEQFF. The rearrangement joins TRBV7-9 to TRBJ2-1; 9 bases are a match to TRBD2. From germline, CDR1 is SEHNR and CDR2 FQNEAQ (reference sequence). The length of the CDR3 is 15 residues. J lost 5 bases, V lost 5 bases, and 7 bases had no gene match. The full variable domain, completed using reference TRBV7-9 and TRBJ2-1, is DTGVSQNPRHKITKRGQNVTFRCDPISEHNRLYWYRQTLGQGPEFLTYFQNEAQLEKSRLLSDRFSAERPKGSFSTLEIQRTEQGDSAMYLCASSPQRGVHNEQFFGPGTRLTVL.

Notes on this clonotype: In this CDR3 the conserved last residue, phenylalanine or tryptophan, is missing, so a read error is likely. The chain carries TRBV7-9 and TRBJ2-1; D gene ambiguous. CDR1 and CDR2 (germline): SEHNR, FQNEAQ (reference sequence). V was shortened by 5 bases and J by 4 bases, with 18 bases between the two germline ends. CDR3 size: 16 residues. CDR3 nucleotides: TGTGCCAGCAGCCTAAAGTGGGCTTCGGCTTACAATGAGCAGTTCTCC. It yields the protein CASSLKWASAYNEQFS.

This clonotype was recorded a few times. The rearrangement links TRBV6-1 to TRBJ1-5; D call uncertain. Germline loops: CDR1 MNHNS, CDR2 SASEGT. The V gene lost 0 bases and the J gene lost 6 bases, with 12 bases spanning the gap. This CDR3 contains 15 residues. CDR3 amino acids: CASSEARQAVQPQHF. Here the CDR3 DNA reads TGTGCCAGCAGTGAAGCTAGGCAGGCTGTTCAGCCCCAGCATTTT.

This clonotype was seen a few times. The chain recombines TRBV15 with TRBJ2-1; either TRBD1 or TRBD2 may fit D (5 bases each). Trimming pared 2 bases from V and 9 bases from J, leaving 14 bases between. Germline V gives CDR1 LNHNV, CDR2 YYDKDF (reference sequence). The CDR3 sequence is 14 residues long. CDR3 in amino acids: CATSRTPWGSEQFF. As DNA, the CDR3 is TGTGCCACCAGCAGAACCCCCTGGGGGTCTGAGCAGTTCTTC. Full variable domain (remainder filled in from reference TRBV15 and TRBJ2-1): DAMVIQNPRYQVTQFGKPVTLSCSQTLNHNVMYWYQQKSSQAPKLLFHYYDKDFNNEADTPDNFQSRRPNTSFCFLDIRSPGLGDTAMYLCATSRTPWGSEQFFGPGTRLTVL.

Many counts were recorded for this clonotype. The rearrangement joins TRBV19 to TRBJ2-1; D might be TRBD1 (6 bases). The V gene's germline CDR1 is LNHDA and CDR2 SQIVND (reference sequence). The CDR3 loop spans 13 amino acids. Trimming took 6 bases from V and 9 from J, leaving 15 bases between them. In DNA form, the CDR3 reads TGTGCCAGTAGCTCGGCAGGGGACATTGAGCAGTTCTTC. It encodes CASSSAGDIEQFF.

Details on this clonotype: This may be a read error: a much more frequent sequence differs by one nucleotide. The genes are TRBV7-2 and TRBJ1-4; D uncertain. Germline CDR1 is SGHTA and CDR2 is FQGNSA. Trimming left V 2 bases short and J 7 bases short, with 14 bases between. This CDR3 has 15 residues. CDR3 amino acids: CASSLNSGPAEKLFF. For the CDR3, the DNA is TGTGCCAGCAGCTTAAACAGTGGGCCCGCTGAAAAACTGTTTTTT. The full variable domain, rest sourced from reference TRBV7-2 and TRBJ1-4, is GAGVSQSPSNKVTEKGKDVELRCDPISGHTALYWYRQSLGQGLEFLIYFQGNSAPDKSGLPSDRFSAERTGGSVSTLTIQRTQQEDSAVYLCASSLNSGPAEKLFFGSGTQLSVL.

This sequence joins TRBV11-3 and TRBJ2-3, with unresolved D. V lost 6 bases and J 0 bases, leaving 7 bases between the germline ends. Germline-derived CDR1 and CDR2 are SGHNT and YENEEA. The CDR3 length is 13 residues. As DNA, the CDR3 is TGTGCCAGCAGACAAGGTAGCACAGATACGCAGTATTTT. Its translation: CASRQGSTDTQYF. Full variable domain (missing parts from reference TRBV11-3 and TRBJ2-3): EAGVVQSPRYKIIEKKQPVAFWCNPISGHNTLYWYLQNLGQGPELLIRYENEEAVDDSQLPKDRFSAERLKGVDSTLKIQPAELGDSAVYLCASRQGSTDTQYFGPGTRLTVL.

This chain links TRBV12-5 with TRBJ1-2, with TRBD1 matching 9 bases. The ends lost 2 bases at V and 6 bases at J; junction bases unmatched: 7. The V gene's germline CDR1 is LGHNT and CDR2 FRNRAP. CDR3 length: 15 amino acids. The CDR3 protein is CASGLLRDRDDGYTF. The CDR3 coding sequence is TGTGCTAGTGGTTTGCTACGGGACAGGGACGATGGCTACACCTTC. Looking up the rest from reference TRBV12-5 and TRBJ1-2 gives the full variable domain: DARVTQTPRHKVTEMGQEVTMRCQPILGHNTVFWYRQTMMQGLELLAYFRNRAPLDDSGMPKDRFSAEMPDATLATLKIQPSEPRDSAVYFCASGLLRDRDDGYTFGSGTRLTVV.

The V gene is TRBV9, the J gene TRBJ1-2, with 10 bases aligning to TRBD1. Germline V gene sequence: CDR1 SGDLS, CDR2 YYNGEE. The CDR3 extends over 15 amino acids. Germline trimming cut 3 bases from V and 2 bases from J; bases unmatched to any gene: 4. The CDR3 reads CASSAGTGVNYGYTF. Here the CDR3 DNA reads TGTGCCAGCAGCGCGGGGACAGGGGTAAACTATGGCTACACCTTC.

J is TRBJ1-6 and V is TRBV29-1, with D possibly being TRBD1 (5 bases). Trimming shortened V by 1 base and J by 9 bases, and 10 bases separated the two germline ends. Per germline, CDR1 SQVTM and CDR2 ANQGSEA. The CDR3 length is 13 residues. The DNA for the CDR3 is TGCAGCGTTGAAGTAATCGGGGCTTCACCCCTCCACTTT. The encoded protein is CSVEVIGASPLHF.

This clonotype has only a few counts. This chain's CDR3 is CANRGTDTQYF. The DNA of the CDR3 is TGTGCCAACAGAGGCACAGATACGCAGTATTTT. The chain combines TRBV2 with TRBJ2-3, with unresolved D. The V and J ends lost 10 bases and 1 base respectively, with 6 bases between them. CDR3 length: 11 residues. Germline lookup yields CDR1 SNHLY and CDR2 FYNNEI.

Many counts were recorded for this clonotype. The rearrangement uses TRBV5-6 and TRBJ1-1, with TRBD1 identical over 9 bases. V trimming: 3 bases; J trimming: 1 base; junction bases outside the gene matches: 1. This CDR3 is 14 amino acids long. Germline-derived CDR1 and CDR2 are SGHDT and YYEEEE. The CDR3 reads CASSSDRGNTEAFF. The CDR3 bases are TGTGCCAGCAGCTCGGACAGGGGGAACACTGAAGCTTTCTTT.

This clonotype came up a few times. The chain employs TRBV6-2 or TRBV6-3 and TRBJ1-6; the D is unclear. The germline CDR1 and CDR2 sequences are MNHEY and SVGEGT. This CDR3 contains 15 residues. Trimming cost V 2 bases and J 10 bases, with 15 bases left between them. In DNA form, the CDR3 reads TGTGCCAGCAGTTACCCGAGCAGTAAGGACTCACCCCTCCACTTT. Its translation is CASSYPSSKDSPLHF.

CDR3: CSVEKTGTSYEQYF. The DNA for the CDR3 is TGCAGCGTTGAGAAGACAGGGACCTCCTACGAGCAGTACTTC. The genes are TRBV29-1 and TRBJ2-7; 7 nucleotides align to TRBD1. The V segment lost 3 bases and the J segment 0 bases; nucleotides outside the gene matches: 5. This CDR3 is built from 14 residues. The germline gives CDR1 SQVTM, CDR2 ANQGSEA.

J is TRBJ2-7 and V is TRBV20-1; 8 bases agree with TRBD1. This CDR3 has 16 residues. The germline V gene has CDR1 DFQATT and CDR2 SNEGSKA (reference sequence). The V and J ends lost 3 bases and 0 bases, in that order; junction bases with no gene match: 10. The CDR3 bases are TGCAGTGCTAGGGTCCCGGGACAGGCTTACTCCTACGAGCAGTACTTC. Its translation: CSARVPGQAYSYEQYF.

This clonotype was recorded many times. The chain couples TRBV7-9 to TRBJ2-1; TRBD2 matches at 10 bases. The germline V gene encodes CDR1 SEHNR and CDR2 FQNEAQ (reference sequence). The CDR3 totals 16 residues. V lost 3 bases and J lost 6; bases outside the gene matches: 8. CDR3 residues: CASSLPSSGGLNEQFF. CDR3 nucleotide sequence: TGTGCCAGCAGCTTGCCCTCTAGCGGGGGTCTCAATGAGCAGTTCTTC.

This clonotype has a count of ten or more. V and J are TRBV28 and TRBJ2-1; 8 nucleotides line up with TRBD1. V lost 3 bases to trimming and J lost 2 bases; unmatched junction nucleotides: 9. The CDR3 sequence is 17 residues long. Germline-derived CDR1 and CDR2 are MDHEN and SYDVKM. Written as DNA, the CDR3 is TGTGCCAGCAGTTTGCCCAGGGGGCAGACCACCTACAATGAGCAGTTCTTC. It is translated as CASSLPRGQTTYNEQFF.

This clonotype was seen at least ten times. V and J are TRBV7-9 and TRBJ1-4, with D unclear. The V and J ends lost 2 bases and 0 bases respectively, with 16 bases between them. The CDR3 length is 18 residues. From germline, CDR1 is SEHNR and CDR2 FQNEAQ (reference sequence). CDR3 region: CASSLNAERLATNEKLFF. CDR3 in DNA: TGTGCCAGCAGCTTAAACGCAGAGCGGCTAGCAACTAATGAAAAACTGTTTTTT. Filled out from reference TRBV7-9 and TRBJ1-4, the complete variable domain reads DTGVSQNPRHKITKRGQNVTFRCDPISEHNRLYWYRQTLGQGPEFLTYFQNEAQLEKSRLLSDRFSAERPKGSFSTLEIQRTEQGDSAMYLCASSLNAERLATNEKLFFGSGTQLSVL.

As concerns this clonotype: At one of its ends the junction is not consistent with the germline gene, which may arise from a read error. This chain links TRBV29-1 with TRBJ2-7, with TRBD1 identical over 7 bases. CDR1 SQVTM and CDR2 ANQGSEA come from the germline V gene. The CDR3 contains 13 residues. This CDR3 reads CSAEDRESYEQYF. CDR3 sequence (DNA): TGCAGCGCTGAAGACAGGGAATCCTACGAGCAGTACTTC.

V usage is TRBV29-1 and J usage is TRBJ1-1, with D hard to call. Germline loops: CDR1 SQVTM, CDR2 ANQGSEA. The CDR3 is 12 amino acids. V lost 5 bases and J lost 4, with 11 bases in between. The CDR3 protein is CSVRPGSTEAFF. The DNA of the CDR3 is TGCAGCGTTAGGCCGGGTAGCACTGAAGCTTTCTTT.

This clonotype was observed at least ten times. The chain couples TRBV7-8 to TRBJ2-1; 7 nucleotides agree with TRBD1. This CDR3 spans 14 amino acids. Trimming removed 2 bases from V and 3 bases from J; junction bases left unmatched: 1. CDR1 is SGHVS, CDR2 FQNEAQ, per germline. The CDR3 protein is CASSLWDSYNEQFF. CDR3 DNA sequence: TGTGCCAGCAGCTTATGGGACAGCTACAATGAGCAGTTCTTC.

The sample holds many counts of this clonotype. The chain recombines TRBV20-1 with TRBJ2-6; D gene ambiguous. The CDR3 length is 15 residues. Germline lookup yields CDR1 DFQATT and CDR2 SNEGSKA (reference sequence). The V end was cut by 0 bases, the J end by 2 bases, with 8 bases between. The CDR3 DNA sequence: TGCAGTGCTAGAGATCTGGAAACTGGGGCCAACGTCCTGACTTTC. The encoded protein is CSARDLETGANVLTF.

In this sample, this clonotype turned up a few times. The chain employs TRBV2 and TRBJ2-2; D unresolved. CDR1 is SNHLY, CDR2 FYNNEI, per germline. V was trimmed by 8 bases and J by 6 bases, leaving 13 bases between them. The CDR3 runs to 13 residues. CDR3 in DNA: TGTGCCAGCGGGTGGATAGGCGCCGGGGAGCTGTTTTTT. Its protein product is CASGWIGAGELFF. The full variable domain, in which reference TRBV2 and TRBJ2-2 provide the parts outside the CDR3, is EPEVTQTPSHQVTQMGQEVILRCVPISNHLYFYWYRQILGQKVEFLVSFYNNEISEKSEIFDDQFSVERPDGSNFTLKIRSTKLEDSAMYFCASGWIGAGELFFGEGSRLTVL.

Regarding this clonotype: A read error may account for a junction end that differs from germline. This rearrangement joins TRBV7-6 to TRBJ2-3; possibly TRBD2 for D (7 bases). Germline CDR1 is SGHVS and CDR2 is FNYEAQ. The CDR3 has 15 residues. CDR3 bases: TGTGCCAGCAGCTTTGGGGGGGCCGGCACAGATTCGCAGTATTTT. This translates into CASSFGGAGTDSQYF.

This clonotype was seen a handful of times. This chain joins TRBV12-3 or TRBV12-4 and TRBJ2-7; tentative D call: TRBD1 (5 bases). The ends were cut back, 3 bases at V and 7 bases at J, with 16 bases in the middle. This CDR3 is built from 14 residues. The CDR3 reads CASSFLQAAGEQYF. The CDR3 DNA reads as TGTGCCAGCAGTTTCCTACAGGCGGCCGGGGAGCAGTACTTC.

This clonotype has only a few counts. The chain links TRBV2 to TRBJ2-2; D is undetermined. The CDR3 covers 12 residues. Germline V CDR1 and CDR2: SNHLY, FYNNEI. The V end was cut by 9 bases, the J end by 1 base, with 6 bases between. In DNA form, the CDR3 reads TGTGCCAGGACCGTGAACACCGGGGAGCTGTTTTTT. Protein sequence: CARTVNTGELFF.